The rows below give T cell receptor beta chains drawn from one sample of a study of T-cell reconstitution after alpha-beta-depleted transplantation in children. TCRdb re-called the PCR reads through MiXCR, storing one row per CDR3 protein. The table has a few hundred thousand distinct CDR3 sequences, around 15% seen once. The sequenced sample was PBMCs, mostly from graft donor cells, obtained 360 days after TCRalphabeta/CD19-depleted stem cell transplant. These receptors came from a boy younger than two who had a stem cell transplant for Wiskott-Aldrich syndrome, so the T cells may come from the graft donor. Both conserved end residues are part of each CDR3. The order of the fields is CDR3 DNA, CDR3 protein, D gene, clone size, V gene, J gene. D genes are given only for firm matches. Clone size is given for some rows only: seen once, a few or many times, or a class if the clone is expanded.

CDR3nt: TGTGCCACCAGGGACCCTAGCGGCTTTAGTAGTAATGAGCAGTTCTTC
CDR3aa: CATRDPSGFSSNEQFF
d_gene: TRBD2
abundance: few
v_gene: TRBV15
j_gene: TRBJ2-1

CDR3nt: TGCAGCGTTGAGGGGCAGAGGCCCTACGAGCAGTACTTC
CDR3aa: CSVEGQRPYEQYF
d_gene: NA
abundance: NA
v_gene: TRBV29-1
j_gene: TRBJ2-7

CDR3nt: TGCGCCAGCACCCCGGCAGGGAGCTACGAGCAGTACTTC
CDR3aa: CASTPAGSYEQYF
d_gene: NA
abundance: few
v_gene: TRBV10-2
j_gene: TRBJ2-7

CDR3nt: TGTGCCAGCAGTTTCCCCGGCTCCTACAATGAGCAGTTCTTC
CDR3aa: CASSFPGSYNEQFF
d_gene: NA
abundance: few
v_gene: TRBV28
j_gene: TRBJ2-1

CDR3nt: TGCGCCAGCAGTCAATCCGACAGGGGGGACCGCGAGCAGTACTTC
CDR3aa: CASSQSDRGDREQYF
d_gene: TRBD1
abundance: NA
v_gene: TRBV23-1
j_gene: TRBJ2-7

CDR3nt: TGTGCCAGCAGCCAAAAAAGATACGGGGACACTGAAGCTTTCTTT
CDR3aa: CASSQKRYGDTEAFF
d_gene: NA
abundance: few
v_gene: TRBV14
j_gene: TRBJ1-1

CDR3nt: TGTGCCAGCAGCTCCCAGGTTAATAGCAATCAGCCCCAGCATTTT
CDR3aa: CASSSQVNSNQPQHF
d_gene: NA
abundance: NA
v_gene: TRBV7-2
j_gene: TRBJ1-5

CDR3nt: TGTGCCGGTCACAGGTTCTCCTACAATGAGCAGTTCTTC
CDR3aa: CAGHRFSYNEQFF
d_gene: NA
abundance: NA
v_gene: TRBV2
j_gene: TRBJ2-1

CDR3nt: TGCGCCAGCAGCTTGGGAGGACTCCCGGGCTACAATGAGCAGTTCTTC
CDR3aa: CASSLGGLPGYNEQFF
d_gene: NA
abundance: NA
v_gene: TRBV5-1
j_gene: TRBJ2-1

CDR3nt: TGCGCCAGCAGCTTTTCCCCTCACCCTAGCGGGAGGTTCCATGAGCAGTTCTTC
CDR3aa: CASSFSPHPSGRFHEQFF
d_gene: TRBD2
abundance: NA
v_gene: TRBV5-1
j_gene: TRBJ2-1

CDR3nt: TGTGCCAGCAGCGGACTTACCTCCTACAATGAGCAGTTCTTC
CDR3aa: CASSGLTSYNEQFF
d_gene: NA
abundance: few
v_gene: TRBV12-3/TRBV12-4
j_gene: TRBJ2-1

CDR3nt: TGCAGTGCAGAATACACTGAAGCTTTCTTT
CDR3aa: CSAEYTEAFF
d_gene: NA
abundance: NA
v_gene: TRBV20-1
j_gene: TRBJ1-1

CDR3nt: TGTGCCAGCAGCATCTTACCCAGGGGGAGCACAGATACGCAGTATTTT
CDR3aa: CASSILPRGSTDTQYF
d_gene: TRBD1
abundance: NA
v_gene: TRBV6-1
j_gene: TRBJ2-3

CDR3nt: TGTGCCAGCAGTTGGACAGGGTTGGGGGCCAAAAACATTCAGTACTTC
CDR3aa: CASSWTGLGAKNIQYF
d_gene: TRBD1
abundance: few
v_gene: TRBV12-3/TRBV12-4
j_gene: TRBJ2-4

CDR3nt: TGCAGCGTTGGAAATTTGGTGGGCCACGAGCAGTACTTC
CDR3aa: CSVGNLVGHEQYF
d_gene: NA
abundance: NA
v_gene: TRBV29-1
j_gene: TRBJ2-7

CDR3nt: TGTGCCAGCAGCTTGGGGCGCGGGACACTCAACTCCTACGAGCAGTACTTC
CDR3aa: CASSLGRGTLNSYEQYF
d_gene: NA
abundance: NA
v_gene: TRBV5-6
j_gene: TRBJ2-7

CDR3nt: TGCGCCAGCAGCAGGGACAGGGCGTACCAAGAGACCCAGTACTTC
CDR3aa: CASSRDRAYQETQYF
d_gene: TRBD1
abundance: NA
v_gene: TRBV5-1
j_gene: TRBJ2-5

CDR3nt: TGTGCCAGCAGCTCGGGACAGGGCTCCTCTGGGGCCAACGTCCTGACTTTC
CDR3aa: CASSSGQGSSGANVLTF
d_gene: TRBD1
abundance: NA
v_gene: TRBV7-9
j_gene: TRBJ2-6

CDR3nt: TGCAGCGTTAGAAGGGGGAACACCGGGGAGCTGTTTTTT
CDR3aa: CSVRRGNTGELFF
d_gene: NA
abundance: NA
v_gene: TRBV29-1
j_gene: TRBJ2-2

CDR3nt: TGTGCCAGCAGTCCCGGTGGAGATACGCAGTATTTT
CDR3aa: CASSPGGDTQYF
d_gene: NA
abundance: many
v_gene: TRBV12-3/TRBV12-4
j_gene: TRBJ2-3

CDR3nt: TGTGCCAGCAGCCCCTGGACTAGCCCCTACGAGCAGTACTTC
CDR3aa: CASSPWTSPYEQYF
d_gene: TRBD2
abundance: few
v_gene: TRBV7-2
j_gene: TRBJ2-7

CDR3nt: TGCGCCAGCACCTCCGGGGTTTACACAGATACGCAGTATTTT
CDR3aa: CASTSGVYTDTQYF
d_gene: NA
abundance: NA
v_gene: TRBV4-3
j_gene: TRBJ2-3

CDR3nt: TGTGCCAGCAGTTACTCTCAGGGAATCGGGGATCAGCCCCAGCATTTT
CDR3aa: CASSYSQGIGDQPQHF
d_gene: NA
abundance: NA
v_gene: TRBV6-5
j_gene: TRBJ1-5

CDR3nt: TGTGCCAGCAGCACCGGGCTAGCCACAGATACGCAGTATTTT
CDR3aa: CASSTGLATDTQYF
d_gene: NA
abundance: NA
v_gene: TRBV5-6
j_gene: TRBJ2-3

CDR3nt: TGCGCCAGCAGCCATGCGACAGGGGACGAGCAGTACTTC
CDR3aa: CASSHATGDEQYF
d_gene: TRBD1
abundance: few
v_gene: TRBV5-1
j_gene: TRBJ2-7

CDR3nt: TGCGCCAGCAGCCATGATATTTCGGAGAGCTCCTACGAGCAGTACTTC
CDR3aa: CASSHDISESSYEQYF
d_gene: NA
abundance: many
v_gene: TRBV4-3
j_gene: TRBJ2-7

CDR3nt: TGTGCCAGCAGTTCAACGGTTACGCAGTATTTT
CDR3aa: CASSSTVTQYF
d_gene: NA
abundance: medium-sized
v_gene: TRBV2
j_gene: TRBJ2-3

CDR3nt: TGCGCCAGCAGCTTGGGGCGAGGTAATTCACCCCTCCACTTT
CDR3aa: CASSLGRGNSPLHF
d_gene: NA
abundance: NA
v_gene: TRBV5-1
j_gene: TRBJ1-6

CDR3nt: TGTGCCAGCAGCTTAGCTTTCAGGCTCACAGATACGCAGTATTTT
CDR3aa: CASSLAFRLTDTQYF
d_gene: NA
abundance: NA
v_gene: TRBV7-2
j_gene: TRBJ2-3

CDR3nt: TGTGCCATCAGTGAGCGAGGGTACGACAATGAGCAGTTCTTC
CDR3aa: CAISERGYDNEQFF
d_gene: NA
abundance: NA
v_gene: TRBV10-3
j_gene: TRBJ2-1

CDR3nt: TGCGCCAGCATACAGGTTCCCTACAATGAGCAGTTCTTC
CDR3aa: CASIQVPYNEQFF
d_gene: NA
abundance: few
v_gene: TRBV10-2
j_gene: TRBJ2-1

CDR3nt: TGTGCCTGGAGTCCGGGACTAGCGGGAGACGGTGAGCAGTTCTTC
CDR3aa: CAWSPGLAGDGEQFF
d_gene: TRBD2
abundance: few
v_gene: TRBV30
j_gene: TRBJ2-1

CDR3nt: TGTGCCACCAGTTCAGGGAAGACAGGCGGCACCTCCTACGAGCAGTACTTC
CDR3aa: CATSSGKTGGTSYEQYF
d_gene: NA
abundance: NA
v_gene: TRBV24-1
j_gene: TRBJ2-7

CDR3nt: TGTGCCAGCAGCTTAGTTCAGCGGGGGGGCCGAGAGACCCAGTACTTC
CDR3aa: CASSLVQRGGRETQYF
d_gene: TRBD2
abundance: few
v_gene: TRBV7-2
j_gene: TRBJ2-5

CDR3nt: TGTGCCAGCAGTGGGAGACAGAGTAGCAATCAGCCCCAGCATTTT
CDR3aa: CASSGRQSSNQPQHF
d_gene: NA
abundance: few
v_gene: TRBV12-3/TRBV12-4
j_gene: TRBJ1-5